The present entry profiles one T cell receptor (beta chain) with its context. Nobody among the patients had been given any treatment before thyroid surgery. TCRdb re-clonotyped the PCR reads via MiXCR. The sample shows 43,000 or so clones, approximately 15% of them seen only once. The data were obtained in a study of metastatic and nonmetastatic thyroid tumors. The sequence derives from a female donor with papillary thyroid cancer or a benign thyroid nodule (not recorded which). Some clones in this sample may be carry-over from other donors' samples. The sequencing input was blood.

CDR3 in amino acids: CASSTSGSTLFEQYF. CDR3 bases: TGTGCCAGCAGCACCTCAGGGTCAACCCTGTTCGAGCAGTACTTC. The V and J genes are TRBV11-2 and TRBJ2-7; TRBD1 is a possible D gene (5 bases). The CDR3 consists of 15 residues. Trimming left V 5 bases short and J 6 bases short, with 20 bases between. CDR1 and CDR2 from the germline V gene are SGHAT and FQNNGV.